This T cell receptor (beta chain) was retrieved from a study of T cells after yellow fever vaccination. Germline CDR1 is ENHRY and CDR2 is SYGVKD. Trimming cost V 3 bases and J 4 bases, with 12 bases left between them. CDR3 length: 14 amino acids. Each CDR3 protein gets one entry after TCRdb re-called the 5' RACE reads with MiXCR. This table holds about 340,000 distinct CDR3 sequences, 8.5% to 9% found once. This clonotype was counted only a few times. The chain uses TRBV10-3 and TRBJ1-1; no clear D gene. The sequence derives from a man between 18 and 35 years old who received the YFV17D yellow fever vaccine. Sequenced material: PBMCs, taken on the day of the first yellow fever vaccination. Written as DNA, the CDR3 is TGTGCCATCAGTGAAGGGCCCCCCCTCACTGAAGCTTTCTTT. Amino acid sequence: CAISEGPPLTEAFF.